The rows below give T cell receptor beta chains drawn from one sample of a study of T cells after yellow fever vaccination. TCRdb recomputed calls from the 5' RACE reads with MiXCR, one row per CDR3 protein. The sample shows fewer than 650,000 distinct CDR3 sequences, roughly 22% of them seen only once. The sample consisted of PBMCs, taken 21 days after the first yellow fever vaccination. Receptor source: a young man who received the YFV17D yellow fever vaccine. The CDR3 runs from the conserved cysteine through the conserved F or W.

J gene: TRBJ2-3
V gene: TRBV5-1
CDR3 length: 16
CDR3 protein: CASSLDRYDLTDTQYF

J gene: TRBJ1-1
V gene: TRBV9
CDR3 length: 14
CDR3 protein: CASSVGERHTEAFF

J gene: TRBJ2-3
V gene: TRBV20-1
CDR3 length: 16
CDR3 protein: CSATPVAGGEIDTQYF

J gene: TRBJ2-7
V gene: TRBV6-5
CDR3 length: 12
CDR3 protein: CASSATGAEQYF

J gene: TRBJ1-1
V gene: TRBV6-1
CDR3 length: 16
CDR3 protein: CASSVPPQAGKTEAFF

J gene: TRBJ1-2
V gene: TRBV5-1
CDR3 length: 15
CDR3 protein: CASSLGQGDRNGYTF

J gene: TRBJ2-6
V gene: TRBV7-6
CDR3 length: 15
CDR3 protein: CASRKNRAGANVLTF

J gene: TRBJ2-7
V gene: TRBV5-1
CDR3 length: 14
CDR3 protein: CASSRTTSSYEQYF

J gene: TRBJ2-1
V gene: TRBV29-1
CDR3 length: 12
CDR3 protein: CSVERSGDEQFF

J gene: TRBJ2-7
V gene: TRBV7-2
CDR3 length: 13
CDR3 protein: CASSSPLYYEQYF

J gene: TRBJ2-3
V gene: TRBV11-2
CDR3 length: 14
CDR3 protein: CASSWEGVTDTQYF

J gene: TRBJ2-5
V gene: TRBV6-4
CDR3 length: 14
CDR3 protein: CASSDSKGWETQYF

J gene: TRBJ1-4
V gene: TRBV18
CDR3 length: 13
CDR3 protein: CASSPDGNEKLFF

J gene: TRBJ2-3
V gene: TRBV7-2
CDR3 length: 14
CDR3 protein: CASSQGGRAYTQYF

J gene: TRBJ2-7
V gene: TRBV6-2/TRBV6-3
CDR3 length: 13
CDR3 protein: CASFGGRSYEQYF

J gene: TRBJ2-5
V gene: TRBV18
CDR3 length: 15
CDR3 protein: CASSPRGNAGQTQYF

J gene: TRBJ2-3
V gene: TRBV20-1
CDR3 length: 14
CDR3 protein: CSASRGLASVTQYF

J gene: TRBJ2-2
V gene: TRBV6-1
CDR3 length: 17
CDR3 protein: CASTLAGRGVFAGELFF

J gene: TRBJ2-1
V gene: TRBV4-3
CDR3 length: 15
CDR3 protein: CASSQVRASYNEQFF